This TCR beta chain was sequenced during a study of blood T cell repertoires in COVID-19 (dated by TCRdb to 2020 to 2022). At the level of the whole study: Samples covering the acute and convalescent phases of COVID-19 were provided by collaborators in the United States, Italy and Spain. The prospective study material was composed of cDNA or gDNA derived from T cells, B-cell-depleted T cells, or PBMCs. Subjects who had been exposed to COVID-19, were actively infected with it, or had recovered from it provided the deeply sampled blood TCRbeta repertoires that made up the dataset. HLA class I and class II types, where available, came from metadata supplied by the sample provider rather than from assay-based typing. The repertoires were released in a freely available public database meant as a resource for research on the immune response to SARS-CoV-2. Sample metadata almost always included a de-identified subject ID, COVID-19 status, age in years and sex. The samples were drawn from the first 160 participants of the ongoing ImmuneRACE study and from 950 to 1,500 subjects provided by 6 global collaborators.

TCRbeta CDR3 regions were amplified from genomic DNA using the immunoSEQ Assay, a bias-controlled multiplex PCR. The original pipeline was this. Within the assay, amplification of reference gene primers was used to estimate how many nucleated cells each sample contained. Sequence reads were collapsed and filtered to measure the absolute abundance of every unique TCRbeta CDR3 rearrangement. For each sample, productive Simpson clonality was calculated as the square root of Simpson's diversity index across productive rearrangements. TCRdb's version of the immuneACCESS table is confined to in-frame rearrangements and falls short of the full clone set. An unresolved V gene accounts for under half of the shortfall where checked; the remainder is of unknown origin. The V and J calls and clone size were taken over from that table, and D and trimming were inferred from the DNA. The sample table holds around 300,000 clones, of which around 91% were seen once. The ten biggest clones cover about 1.7% of the sample.

The study at large found these results: The quantity of clinical and demographic metadata differed by source and by participant and was supplied without curation.

Enrolling through a virtual design, the prospective study's participants ranged in age from roughly 18 to 90 years and lived across roughly 24 United States geographic areas. To assign participants to cohorts, the prospective study relied on clinical history that participants themselves reported in a screening survey and a study questionnaire. In the prospective study, mobile phlebotomists collected whole blood, serum and a nasopharyngeal or oropharyngeal swab from each participant. Additional blood draws and questionnaires over an approximately two-month period could optionally be provided by prospective study participants. Prospective study blood samples were shipped either frozen or at room temperature before DNA extraction. Via the germline V gene (reference sequence), CDR1 is LGHDT and CDR2 YNNKEL. Trimming takes 1 base off V and 2 bases off J; junction bases not matched to a gene: 5. The CDR3 sequence holds 16 residues, the cysteine and phenylalanine included. Here the CDR3 DNA is all that survives: 48 bases in frame from base 1.

This clone occurred a few times. The clone's antigen remains unknown. Per-base quality was not reported, and no clone a single base away is much larger than it. This CDR3 is also generated by other DNA sequences in the sample. Sequencing input: PBMCs or T cells enriched from blood (not recorded which). This clonotype was sampled from a woman aged 18-29 years with acute COVID-19. The chain links TRBV3-1 (or the pseudogene TRBV3-2) with TRBJ2-1; TRBD2 agrees with 7 junctional bases. This receptor carries the CDR3 CASSQVGLAAYNEQFF. Read as DNA, the sequence is TGTGCCAGCAGCCAAGTAGGCCTAGCGGCCTACAATGAGCAGTTCTTC.